This T cell receptor (beta chain) was observed in a study of cytotoxic CD8 clonotypes in ibrutinib-treated CLL. Study summary: Mean productive templates were over 250,000; mean productive rearrangements were fewer than 95,000.

Study-level findings and limits: The study found baseline clonality above age-matched healthy donors, tracking circulating CD8+ T-cell counts. Clonality climbed at ibrutinib response, then dropped toward baseline at progression.

Concerning this clone itself: The antigen is unknown.

The germline V and J ends were trimmed by 3 bases and 3 bases, with 16 bases remaining between them. This CDR3 has 16 amino acids. CDR1 is MRHNA, CDR2 SNTAGT, per germline. Target depth was 1 in 200,000 to 1 in 1 million T cells, about 10x per clonotype. Clones were read by immunoSEQ multiplex PCR, and TCRdb kept only the in-frame ones, dropping some. Of around 310,000 clones in the sample, roughly 79% were seen once. The material was PBMCs, obtained before ibrutinib treatment. The origin of this receptor is a human donor with chronic lymphocytic leukemia. The V gene is TRBV6-4, the J gene TRBJ2-3; D is possibly TRBD1 (5 bases). The CDR3 DNA sequence: TGTGCCAGCAGTGATTCCTTCGTCAGGGTGACAGATACGCAGTATTTT. This encodes CASSDSFVRVTDTQYF.